This TCR beta chain was observed in a study of response to subunit inactivated influenza vaccine (dated by TCRdb to 2016 to 2018). At the level of the whole study: The study used deep quantitative T cell receptor repertoire profiling to track responses to a trivalent subunit inactivated influenza vaccine. What the research found in general, with its limitations: The authors proposed that each seasonal influenza vaccination may bring in only a limited number of new T cells.

The germline V gene specifies MNHNS as CDR1 and SASEGT as CDR2. There are 15 amino acids in the CDR3, from cysteine to phenylalanine inclusive. Here the CDR3 DNA is all that survives: 45 bases in frame from base 1. Trimming removed 6 bases from V and 7 bases from J; the gene matches leave 7 bases unexplained. Libraries were made using RT-PCR. Sequencing was carried out with an Illumina HiSeq 2500. Using fastp at Q25 and MiXCR, TCRdb reprocessed the public reads and kept productive beta chains. Duplicate CDR3 protein sequences are folded into a single record with the most common DNA and genes. A total of approximately 170,000 distinct CDR3 sequences appear in this sample, around 15% of them only once. Approximately 30% of the sample goes to the ten largest clones. This clonotype showed up just a few times. No antigen is known for it. Qualities for individual bases were not recorded, and no much larger clone is one base off.

The source was CD8+ T cells sorted from PBMCs, collected roughly 5 days after vaccination. The sequence came from a man in his forties or fifties who received an inactivated influenza vaccine. Donor details come from another sample of the same person, matched by shared clones. The V and J segments used are TRBV6-1 and TRBJ2-1; 12 bases in the junction line up with TRBD1. The DNA sequence follows: TGTGCCAGCAGCCCGGGACAGGGGGCGCTGAATGAGCAGTTCTTC. Translated, it reads CASSPGQGALNEQFF.